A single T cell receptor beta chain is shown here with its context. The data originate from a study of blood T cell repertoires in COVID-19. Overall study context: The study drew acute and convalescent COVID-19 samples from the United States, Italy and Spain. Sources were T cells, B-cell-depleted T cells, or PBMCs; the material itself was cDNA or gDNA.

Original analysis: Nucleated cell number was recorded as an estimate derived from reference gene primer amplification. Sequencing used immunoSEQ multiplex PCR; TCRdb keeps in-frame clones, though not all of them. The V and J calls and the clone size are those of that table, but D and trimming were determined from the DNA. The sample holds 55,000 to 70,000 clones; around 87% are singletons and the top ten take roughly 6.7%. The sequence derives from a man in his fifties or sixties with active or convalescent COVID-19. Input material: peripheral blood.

In nucleotides, the CDR3 is TGTGCCAGTAGGTCGGACAGGGGGTTTTTCGGGCAGTTCTTC. The encoded protein is CASRSDRGFFGQFF. This chain joins TRBV19 and TRBJ2-1, with TRBD1 matching over 10 bases. This CDR3 contains 14 residues. Germline V gene lookup returns CDR1 LNHDA and CDR2 SQIVND (reference sequence). J gave up 12 bases and V 6 bases, and 11 bases lay outside the gene matches.